This T cell receptor beta chain was retrieved from a study of shared clonotypes between healthy human individuals. Generated by immunoSEQ multiplex PCR, the TCRdb table keeps only in-frame clones and is missing some. The sample consists of around 600,000 clones, roughly 95% of them appearing once. The V end lost 4 bases, the J end lost 1 base, and 12 bases lay between the germline ends. Germline V gives CDR1 SGDLS, CDR2 YYNGEE. CDR3 length equals 14 residues. The naive CD8 subset, CD45RO-negative cells positively selected for CCR7, excluded terminally differentiated effector memory CD45RA+ cells. The receptor was derived from a woman aged 25 to 45 in good health. Sample: naive CD8+ T cells sorted from blood. The chain has TRBV9 and TRBJ2-7; TRBD1 might be the D (6 bases). This CDR3 is CASSPRDTSYEQYF. The CDR3 DNA follows: TGTGCCAGCAGCCCTCGGGACACGTCCTACGAGCAGTACTTC. Supplemented by reference TRBV9 and TRBJ2-7, the full variable domain reads DSGVTQTPKHLITATGQRVTLRCSPRSGDLSVYWYQQSLDQGLQFLIQYYNGEERAKGNILERFSAQQFPDLHSELNLSSLELGDSALYFCASSPRDTSYEQYFGPGTRLTVT.